These 2 T cell receptor beta chains originate from one sample sequenced in a study of identical twins. TCRdb passed the 5' RACE reads through MiXCR, listing each CDR3 protein once. Of 600,000 to 800,000 distinct CDR3 sequences listed, roughly 20% are singletons. In addition, the sample was reused for a study of T cells expressing NK-cell markers.

Source material: PBMCs. Receptors were obtained from a woman between 18 and 29 years old in good health.

The J gene is TRBJ2-1, the V gene TRBV29-1, with D perhaps matching TRBD1 (6 bases). Germline-derived CDR1 and CDR2 are SQVTM and ANQGSEA. The CDR3 covers 12 residues. V gave up 2 bases and J gave up 7 bases, with 9 bases separating them. The CDR3 protein is CSVEPDRNEQFF. As DNA, the CDR3 is TGCAGCGTTGAACCGGACAGAAATGAGCAGTTCTTC.

This clonotype was detected a few times. The chain carries TRBV12-3 or TRBV12-4 and TRBJ1-5, with D possibly TRBD1 on 5 matching bases. The germline V and J ends were trimmed by 6 bases and 2 bases, with 14 bases remaining between them. The CDR3 is 15 amino acids. CDR3 in DNA: TGTGCCAGCAGGCAGGGCCGTGGGGGCAATCAGCCCCAGCATTTT. This gives the protein CASRQGRGGNQPQHF.